This is a list of T cell receptor beta chains from one sample in a study of human T cells and chemical hapten exposure. TCRdb redid the calling of the RACE reads with MiXCR, one entry per CDR3 protein. The sample has about 92,000 distinct CDR3 sequences; 11% are singletons. The sequences come from whole blood, collected in connection with sensitization to the hapten diphenylcyclopropenone (DPC). The source is a young woman with alopecia areata. Some clones in this sample may be carry-over from other donors' samples. CDR3s include the opening cysteine and the closing phenylalanine or tryptophan. A D gene is named only where the DNA matches it firmly. Clone size is not always given. Where it is, it says once, few, many or a class for expanded clones.

j_call v_call clone_size d_call cdr3_nt cdr3_aa
TRBJ2-1 TRBV19 NA NA TGTGCCAGTAGGTACGGGGGTGTCAATGAGCAGTTCTTC CASRYGGVNEQFF
TRBJ2-3 TRBV6-2/TRBV6-3 many TRBD2 TGTGCCAGCAATGAGTGGACTAGCGGGAGTACAGATACGCAGTATTTT CASNEWTSGSTDTQYF
TRBJ2-3 TRBV6-4 few TRBD2 TGTGCCAGCAGTGACTCCCGTGGTAGCGGGGGCTCAATTGATACGCAGTATTTT CASSDSRGSGGSIDTQYF
TRBJ2-7 TRBV5-5 few TRBD2 TGTGCCAGCAGCCGGACTAGCGGCTACGAGCAGTACTTC CASSRTSGYEQYF
TRBJ1-1 TRBV10-3 few NA TGTGCCATCAGTGAGCCACAGGGTACGGAAGCTTTCTTT CAISEPQGTEAFF
TRBJ1-1 TRBV6-2/TRBV6-3 many NA TGTGCCAGCAGTTACGCTGGGGGGACTGAAGCTTTCTTT CASSYAGGTEAFF
TRBJ2-1 TRBV2 many NA TGTGCCAGCAGTGAATTTCGTGAGCAGTTCTTC CASSEFREQFF
TRBJ1-5 TRBV24-1 many TRBD1 TGTGCCACCCACTCCGGGGGACAGGGGATAAATCAGCCCCAGCATTTT CATHSGGQGINQPQHF
TRBJ2-7 TRBV28 NA NA TGTGCCAGCAGTCCGGTACAGGGCGCCTACGAGCAGTACTTC CASSPVQGAYEQYF
TRBJ2-7 TRBV5-1 few TRBD1 TGCGCCAGCAGTATCCAGGGGGCGCAGGGTTACGAGCAGTACTTC CASSIQGAQGYEQYF
TRBJ1-2 TRBV28 NA NA TGTGCCAGCAGTGGAGGGCTGGGGTATGGCTACACCTTC CASSGGLGYGYTF